These 20 T cell receptor beta chains originate from one sample sequenced in a study of T cells after posttransplantation cyclophosphamide (dated by TCRdb to 2016 to 2017). To prepare the library, the immunoSEQ multiplex PCR assay was applied. TCRdb obtained this table from immuneACCESS and retained in-frame rearrangements with V and J assigned. These tables miss some clones; where compared with another copy, unresolved V genes account for less than half of the shortfall, and the remainder is unexplained. The sample features some 40,000 clones, and none is a singleton. Roughly 2.5% of the sample is in the top ten clones. Sequenced material: PBMCs. These receptors all come from a man over 45 in good health, CMV-negative, and a related stem cell transplant donor.

This clone occurred many times. The chain's CDR3 is CASKEGAGPNTEAFF. The CDR3 bases are TGTGCCAGCAAAGAAGGCGCAGGGCCTAACACTGAAGCTTTCTTT. The chain recombines TRBV28 with TRBJ1-1; tentatively, D is TRBD1 (5 bases). V dropped 7 bases and J dropped 2 bases, with 17 bases sitting between them. Germline V CDR1 and CDR2: MDHEN, SYDVKM. The CDR3 totals 15 residues. The whole variable domain, filled in from reference TRBV28 and TRBJ1-1, reads DVKVTQSSRYLVKRTGEKVFLECVQDMDHENMFWYRQDPGLGLRLIYFSYDVKMKEKGDIPEGYSVSREKKERFSLILESASTNQTSMYLCASKEGAGPNTEAFFGQGTRLTVV.

This clone was seen more than once but under ten times. This chain connects TRBV6-5 to TRBJ2-7, with a tentative D call TRBD2 (5 bases). Germline V gene lookup returns CDR1 MNHEY and CDR2 SVGAGI. The CDR3 extends over 14 amino acids. With 6 bases removed from V and 5 bases from J, the gap between germline ends came to 17 bases. In DNA form, the CDR3 reads TGTGCCAGCAGACCCTCGAGGGAAGGCCACGAGCAGTACTTC. Translated: CASRPSREGHEQYF.

In this sample, this clone turned up many times. V gene TRBV6-1 combines with J gene TRBJ1-3, with D possibly matching TRBD1 (6 bases). The CDR3 consists of 16 residues. Germline V lookup: CDR1 MNHNS, CDR2 SASEGT. The ends were cut back, 2 bases at V and 0 bases at J, with 11 bases in the middle. Here the CDR3 reads CASSERGDNSGNTIYF. CDR3 coding DNA: TGTGCCAGCAGTGAAAGAGGGGACAACTCTGGAAACACCATATATTTT.

This clone was seen more than once but under ten times. The chain has TRBV27 and TRBJ2-7; tentatively, D is TRBD2 (5 bases). Germline V gene data show CDR1 as MNHEY and CDR2 as SMNVEV (reference sequence). The CDR3 is 16 amino acids. The germline V and J ends were trimmed by 6 bases and 7 bases, with 25 bases remaining between them. The CDR3 nucleotides read TGTGCCAGCAGGCCCCCGACGTGGCTTGGGTCGGGGGAGCAGTACTTC. It codes for CASRPPTWLGSGEQYF.

The rearrangement uses TRBV13 and TRBJ2-5, with TRBD1 identical over 12 bases. With V trimmed by 5 bases and J by 4 bases, 11 bases remained unmatched. The CDR3 runs to 17 residues. The germline V gene encodes CDR1 PRHDT and CDR2 FYEKMQ (reference sequence). The CDR3: CASSPGTGGEVGETQYF. CDR3 bases: TGTGCCAGCAGCCCCGGGACAGGGGGCGAGGTGGGAGAGACCCAGTACTTC.

This clone came up many times. V is TRBV7-9 and J is TRBJ2-1; 13 bases map to TRBD2. Germline CDR1 and CDR2: SEHNR and FQNEAQ (reference sequence). V lost 2 bases and J lost 5; bases outside the gene matches: 3. The CDR3 is 16 amino acids. The CDR3 reads CASSLTSGGANNEQFF. CDR3 nucleotides: TGTGCCAGCAGCTTAACTAGCGGGGGGGCTAACAATGAGCAGTTCTTC.

This clone was recorded at least ten times. The chain employs TRBV4-2 and TRBJ1-1; 8 bases match TRBD1. The CDR3 is made up of 15 amino acids. With V trimmed by 1 base and J by 5 bases, 6 bases remained unmatched. The germline CDR1 and CDR2 sequences are LGHNA and YNFKEQ. CDR3 in amino acids: CASSQATGEPTEAFF. CDR3 in DNA: TGTGCCAGCAGCCAAGCGACAGGGGAGCCTACTGAAGCTTTCTTT.

This clone was seen many times. This sequence joins TRBV27 and TRBJ2-1; a weak D match, TRBD1 (6 bases). The germline V gene has CDR1 MNHEY and CDR2 SMNVEV (reference sequence). The V and J ends lost 9 bases and 9 bases respectively, with 21 bases between them. This CDR3 spans 14 amino acids. The CDR3 DNA follows: TGTGCCAGTAAACAGGGAATTAACTTCGGTGAGCAGTTCTTC. Amino acid sequence: CASKQGINFGEQFF.

This clone showed up many times. The rearrangement uses TRBV6-4 and TRBJ1-2; 8 nucleotides match TRBD1. The length of the CDR3 is 14 residues. Germline V gives CDR1 MRHNA, CDR2 SNTAGT. J lost 8 bases, V lost 4 bases, and 9 bases had no gene match. The CDR3, as DNA: TGTGCCAGCAGTGCGGGACAGGCAACGGGGGGCTACACCTTC. Its translation: CASSAGQATGGYTF.

In this sample, this clone turned up many times. The chain has TRBV5-1 and TRBJ1-2; 7 nucleotides line up with TRBD1. Germline CDR1 reads SGHRS; CDR2 reads YFSETQ. J was trimmed by 0 bases and V by 4 bases; bases with no gene match: 9. The CDR3 length is 16 residues. The chain's CDR3 is CASSRATGTANYGYTF. The CDR3 DNA is TGCGCCAGCAGCCGCGCGACCGGGACAGCTAACTATGGCTACACCTTC.

The table lists this clone with many counts. V is TRBV2 and J is TRBJ1-1; D is uncertain. V gave up 5 bases and J gave up 10 bases, with 20 bases separating them. Germline V gene sequence: CDR1 SNHLY, CDR2 FYNNEI. This CDR3 has 14 amino acids. The CDR3 DNA reads TGTGCCAGCAGTCCCTACGGCTTCGAAGGAGTAGCTTTCTTT. Translated: CASSPYGFEGVAFF.

In its sample, this clone was seen a few times. This chain connects TRBV27 to TRBJ2-4; 9 bases align to TRBD2. The CDR3 has 15 residues. The ends lost 3 bases at V and 8 bases at J; junction bases unmatched: 8. Per the germline V gene, CDR1 is MNHEY and CDR2 is SMNVEV (reference sequence). Here the CDR3 reads CASSFGGRAGDIQYF. CDR3 nucleotide sequence: TGTGCCAGCAGTTTTGGCGGGAGGGCCGGGGACATTCAGTACTTC.

This clone was seen at least ten times. The chain uses TRBV5-6 and TRBJ1-2; D is undetermined. The CDR3 is 13 amino acids. Germline loops: CDR1 SGHDT, CDR2 YYEEEE. The V end lost 1 base, the J end lost 3 bases, and 7 bases lay between the germline ends. The CDR3 DNA reads as TGTGCCAGCAGCTTGCGGGGAGACTATGGCTACACCTTC. It specifies CASSLRGDYGYTF.

In this sample, this clone turned up many times. The chain joins TRBV25-1 to TRBJ1-3, with D perhaps TRBD1 (5 bases). The CDR3 contains 16 residues. V shed 1 base and J shed 0 bases, with 10 bases lying between them. CDR1 and CDR2 from the germline V gene are MGHDK and SYGVNS. CDR3 region: CASSESVGGSGNTIYF. CDR3 DNA: TGTGCCAGCAGTGAATCTGTGGGGGGCTCTGGAAACACCATATATTTT. Complete variable domain (other parts from reference TRBV25-1 and TRBJ1-3): EADIYQTPRYLVIGTGKKITLECSQTMGHDKMYWYQQDPGMELHLIHYSYGVNSTEKGDLSSESTVSRIRTEHFPLTLESARPSHTSQYLCASSESVGGSGNTIYFGEGSWLTVV.

This clone was observed at least ten times. V usage is TRBV6-5 and J usage is TRBJ2-1; D remains unclear. V was clipped by 5 bases and J by 9 bases, with 11 bases between them. This CDR3 has 12 residues. The V gene's germline CDR1 is MNHEY and CDR2 SVGAGI. The CDR3 DNA reads as TGTGCCAGCAGTCCGAGTTATGGTGAGCAGTTCTTC. Its translation: CASSPSYGEQFF.

This clone was detected ten times or more. V usage is TRBV19 and J usage is TRBJ2-7; 7 nucleotides agree with TRBD1. The V gene's germline CDR1 is LNHDA and CDR2 SQIVND (reference sequence). The V segment lost 3 bases and the J segment 2 bases; nucleotides outside the gene matches: 4. This CDR3 has 14 amino acids. CDR3 nucleotides: TGTGCCAGTAGTATGGTCCAGGGGGCCTACGAGCAGTACTTC. This encodes CASSMVQGAYEQYF.

This clone appeared many times. The rearrangement uses TRBV7-3 and TRBJ2-3; possible D gene TRBD2, 6 bases. The CDR3 has 14 residues. Looked up from germline, CDR1 is SGHTA and CDR2 is FQGTGA. V dropped 5 bases and J dropped 4 bases, with 13 bases sitting between them. The CDR3 DNA reads as TGTGCCAGCAGCCCAAACGGGGGTGCAGATACGCAGTATTTT. It yields the protein CASSPNGGADTQYF.

This clone came up many times. The CDR3 protein is CASSHYGGLNTEAFF. The CDR3 nucleotides are TGTGCCAGCAGCCACTATGGGGGGTTGAACACTGAAGCTTTCTTT. V gene TRBV6-6 combines with J gene TRBJ1-1; D might be TRBD1 (5 bases). Trimming cost V 6 bases and J 0 bases, with 14 bases left between them. The CDR3 loop spans 15 amino acids. Germline assignment: CDR1 MNHNY and CDR2 SVGAGI (reference sequence).

Only a few counts were recorded for this clone. An end of the junction differs from the germline gene, which may be a read error. The chain has TRBV5-1 and TRBJ2-7; D uncertain. Germline values: CDR1 SGHRS, CDR2 YFSETQ. The length of the CDR3 is 14 residues. The DNA of the CDR3 is TGCGCCAGCAGCTTGCCCAGCGCCGTCTACGGGCAGTACTTC. The encoded protein is CASSLPSAVYGQYF. The full variable domain, rest sourced from reference TRBV5-1 and TRBJ2-7, is KAGVTQTPRYLIKTRGQQVTLSCSPISGHRSVSWYQQTPGQGLQFLFEYFSETQRNKGNFPGRFSGRQFSNSRSEMNVSTLELGDSALYLCASSLPSAVYGQYFGPGTRLTVT.

The chain uses TRBV7-9 and TRBJ2-6; D is perhaps TRBD2 (5 bases). Trimming took 5 bases from V and 0 from J, leaving 20 bases between them. The length of the CDR3 is 19 residues. Germline-derived CDR1 and CDR2 are SEHNR and FQNEAQ (reference sequence). The CDR3 DNA sequence: TGTGCCAGCAGCCTCAATCCGGGCGGGTACACCTCTGGGGCCAACGTCCTGACTTTC. Translation: CASSLNPGGYTSGANVLTF.